This T cell receptor beta chain derives from a study of T cells in Graves' hyperthyroidism and ophthalmopathy. Study context: Peripheral blood sampling occurred at initial diagnosis, before any treatment.

Authors of the study amplified TCR beta CDR3 regions from RNA transcripts. Researchers ran a first-round RT-PCR on the TCR CDR3 using the HTBI primer set. A single record per CDR3 protein comes from TCRdb applying MiXCR to the multiplex PCR reads. This table holds a few hundred thousand distinct CDR3 sequences, more than 20% found once. This clonotype was counted many times. Trimming removed 5 bases from V and 2 bases from J, with 9 bases in between. Germline CDR1 reads MNHNS; CDR2 reads SASEGT. This CDR3 spans 13 amino acids. The rearrangement links TRBV6-1 to TRBJ2-5; D is unresolved. Sequenced: blood. The TCR sequence derives from a man between 45 and 60 years old with Graves' hyperthyroidism. CDR3: CASSPTGQETQYF. CDR3 bases: TGTGCCAGCAGTCCTACGGGTCAAGAGACCCAGTACTTC.